The 24 T cell receptor beta chains in this list originate from one sample, sequenced in a study of T cell changes during pregnancy in multiple sclerosis. Sequencing used immunoSEQ multiplex PCR; TCRdb keeps in-frame clones, though not all of them. Found here are approximately 79,000 clones, around 94% of them singletons; the top ten hold around 0.2%. Specimen: CD4+ T cells from peripheral blood mononuclear cells, collected before pregnancy. The origin of the receptors is a female donor with multiple sclerosis, enrolled in a pregnancy study.

The J gene is TRBJ2-7, the V gene TRBV4-2; TRBD2 agrees at 8 bases. From germline, CDR1 is LGHNA and CDR2 YNFKEQ. CDR3 length equals 15 residues. V was pared by 0 bases and J by 0 bases, with 1 base of the junction left unmatched. For the CDR3, the DNA is TGTGCCAGCAGCCAAGAGGCGGGGGGCTCCTACGAGCAGTACTTC. Translation gives CASSQEAGGSYEQYF.

This clone was observed a single time. The chain couples TRBV6-1 to TRBJ2-7; tentatively, D is TRBD2 (6 bases). Trimming pared 4 bases from V and 0 bases from J, leaving 13 bases between. Germline assignment: CDR1 MNHNS and CDR2 SASEGT. The CDR3 is made up of 15 amino acids. In DNA form, the CDR3 reads TGTGCCAGCAGTGGCCAAGGGACTTCCTCCTACGAGCAGTACTTC. Translation: CASSGQGTSSYEQYF.

The rearrangement uses TRBV28 and TRBJ2-1; 7 nucleotides line up with TRBD2. The junction had 7 bases not matched to a gene; V was cut back by 3 bases and J by 8 bases. Germline V lookup: CDR1 MDHEN, CDR2 SYDVKM. The CDR3 spans 14 residues. CDR3 DNA sequence: TGTGCCAGCAGTTTTAGTGGGAGGGCCCATGAGCAGTTCTTC. Translation: CASSFSGRAHEQFF.

The J gene is TRBJ1-2, the V gene TRBV4-1; 8 nucleotides line up with TRBD1. The germline V gene has CDR1 MGHRA and CDR2 YSYEKL. V gave up 0 bases and J gave up 5 bases; unmatched junction bases: 5. The CDR3 runs to 15 residues. CDR3 loop: CASSQENDRGYGYTF. In nucleotides, the CDR3 is TGCGCCAGCAGCCAAGAAAACGACAGGGGTTATGGCTACACCTTC.

This clone has a single count. The J gene is TRBJ1-2, the V gene TRBV29-1; 7 bases agree with TRBD1. The V gene end was trimmed by 3 bases and the J gene end by 4 bases; junction bases not matched to a gene: 8. From germline, CDR1 is SQVTM and CDR2 ANQGSEA. The CDR3 has 14 residues. CDR3 in DNA: TGCAGCGTTGATAGTAACAGGGGCGGCTATGGCTACACCTTC. Translated, it gives CSVDSNRGGYGYTF. Drawing the rest from reference TRBV29-1 and TRBJ1-2, the complete variable domain is SAVISQKPSRDICQRGTSLTIQCQVDSQVTMMFWYRQQPGQSLTLIATANQGSEATYESGFVIDKFPISRPNLTFSTLTVSNMSPEDSSIYLCSVDSNRGGYGYTFGSGTRLTVV.

This chain joins TRBV2 and TRBJ1-5, with D perhaps TRBD1 (5 bases). The ends were cut back, 5 bases at V and 5 bases at J, with 13 bases in the middle. Germline V gene lookup returns CDR1 SNHLY and CDR2 FYNNEI. The CDR3 extends over 14 amino acids. The CDR3 is CASSPLTGDQPQHF. For the CDR3, the DNA is TGTGCCAGCAGTCCCCTGACGGGGGATCAGCCCCAGCATTTT.

The genes are TRBV10-3 and TRBJ2-2, with 10 bases identical to TRBD1. The trim removed 6 bases at V and 1 base at J, leaving 8 bases unmatched. This CDR3 is built from 17 residues. CDR1 and CDR2 (germline): ENHRY, SYGVKD. CDR3 sequence reads: CAISPRGQGVNTGELFF. DNA of the CDR3: TGTGCCATCAGCCCAAGAGGACAGGGGGTGAACACCGGGGAGCTGTTTTTT.

V usage is TRBV10-2 and J usage is TRBJ2-5, with 9 nucleotides matching TRBD2. The CDR3 runs 16 residues. Germline loops: CDR1 WSHSY, CDR2 SAAADI. J was trimmed by 0 bases and V by 6 bases; bases with no gene match: 8. The CDR3 sequence: CASSRISGGYQETQYF. CDR3 in DNA: TGCGCCAGCAGCCGAATTAGCGGGGGTTACCAAGAGACCCAGTACTTC.

The chain uses TRBV30 and TRBJ1-4, with a weak D call TRBD1 (6 bases). Trimming shortened V by 0 bases and J by 4 bases, and 9 bases separated the two germline ends. The CDR3 extends over 14 amino acids. CDR1 is GTSNPN, CDR2 SVGIG, per germline (reference sequence). The CDR3 DNA reads TGTGCCTGGAGTGTAGACAGGATTAATGAAAAACTGTTTTTT. Protein product: CAWSVDRINEKLFF.

This clone has a handful of counts. V and J are TRBV30 and TRBJ1-1; 7 bases agree with TRBD1. Looked up from germline, CDR1 is GTSNPN and CDR2 is SVGIG (reference sequence). The CDR3 runs 13 residues. Trimming at V came to 5 bases and at J to 5 bases, leaving 8 bases not matched to a gene. The CDR3 sequence: CAWCRQGGTEAFF. The CDR3 coding sequence is TGTGCCTGGTGCCGACAGGGAGGAACTGAAGCTTTCTTT. Supplemented by reference TRBV30 and TRBJ1-1, the full variable domain reads SQTIHQWPATLVQPVGSPLSLECTVEGTSNPNLYWYRQAAGRGLQLLFYSVGIGQISSEVPQNLSASRPQDRQFILSSKKLLLSDSGFYLCAWCRQGGTEAFFGQGTRLTVV.

The genes are TRBV27 and TRBJ2-1; weak D call: TRBD2 (6 bases). The CDR3 is made up of 12 amino acids. V dropped 8 bases and J dropped 4 bases, with 9 bases sitting between them. Germline V gives CDR1 MNHEY, CDR2 SMNVEV (reference sequence). The CDR3 nucleotides are TGTGCCAGCCGGGACTTTTACAATGAGCAGTTCTTC. Translating gives CASRDFYNEQFF.

The V and J genes are TRBV9 and TRBJ2-2, with a possible D match to TRBD2 (6 bases). The CDR3 totals 16 residues. The V gene lost 0 bases and the J gene lost 6 bases, with 15 bases spanning the gap. From germline, CDR1 is SGDLS and CDR2 YYNGEE. Here the CDR3 reads CASSVAGGGLAGELFF. The CDR3 DNA is TGTGCCAGCAGCGTAGCTGGGGGAGGTCTCGCCGGGGAGCTGTTTTTT. The complete variable domain, with remaining parts taken from reference TRBV9 and TRBJ2-2, reads DSGVTQTPKHLITATGQRVTLRCSPRSGDLSVYWYQQSLDQGLQFLIQYYNGEERAKGNILERFSAQQFPDLHSELNLSSLELGDSALYFCASSVAGGGLAGELFFGEGSRLTVL.

The V gene is TRBV6-1, the J gene TRBJ2-5; TRBD2 matches 7 bases. With V trimmed by 8 bases and J by 5 bases, 11 bases remained unmatched. The V gene's germline CDR1 is MNHNS and CDR2 SASEGT. The CDR3 runs to 14 residues. In DNA, the CDR3 is TGTGCCAGCCATCCAAGCGGGGTTCTGGAGACCCAGTACTTC. Translation: CASHPSGVLETQYF.

J is TRBJ1-1 and V is TRBV6-1; the D is unclear. CDR1 is MNHNS and CDR2 is SASEGT in the germline V gene. V was clipped by 5 bases and J by 2 bases, with 6 bases between them. The CDR3 covers 12 residues. The CDR3 is CASSRENTEAFF. CDR3 sequence (DNA): TGTGCCAGCAGTCGAGAAAACACTGAAGCTTTCTTT.

The chain links TRBV2 to TRBJ2-2; D call uncertain. Looked up from germline, CDR1 is SNHLY and CDR2 is FYNNEI. This CDR3 is built from 16 residues. V lost 8 bases, J lost 4 bases, and 20 bases lay in between. The CDR3 nucleotides read TGTGCCAGCGTCCTCGGAGTGCTAAAAGGCACCGGGGAGCTGTTTTTT. Its protein product is CASVLGVLKGTGELFF.

The chain employs TRBV19 and TRBJ1-2, with TRBD1 identical over 7 bases. In germline, CDR1 is LNHDA, CDR2 SQIVND (reference sequence). The V gene end was trimmed by 6 bases and the J gene end by 6 bases; junction bases not matched to a gene: 7. The CDR3 is made up of 13 amino acids. CDR3: CASRRGGQHGYTF. The DNA of the CDR3 is TGTGCCAGTAGGAGAGGGGGACAGCATGGCTACACCTTC.

The gene calls are TRBV6-5 and TRBJ2-2, with TRBD2 matching 8 bases. V shed 4 bases and J 4 bases; nucleotides not matched to a gene: 8. The CDR3 has 16 amino acids. Per germline, CDR1 MNHEY and CDR2 SVGAGI. Here the CDR3 reads CASSWTSPQATGELFF. The CDR3 DNA reads as TGTGCCAGCAGTTGGACTAGCCCCCAGGCCACCGGGGAGCTGTTTTTT.

This chain joins TRBV6-1 and TRBJ1-2; D unclear. Trimming pared 8 bases from V and 2 bases from J, leaving 15 bases between. CDR3 length equals 14 residues. The germline CDR1 and CDR2 sequences are MNHNS and SASEGT. The CDR3 loop reads CASATRGGNYGYTF. CDR3 nucleotide sequence: TGTGCCAGCGCTACCCGAGGAGGCAACTATGGCTACACCTTC.

This clone was recorded only once. This chain joins TRBV6-1 and TRBJ1-5, with D perhaps TRBD1 (6 bases). The CDR3 is 17 amino acids. Germline V gene lookup returns CDR1 MNHNS and CDR2 SASEGT. Between the trimmed V and J ends, which lost 3 bases and 11 bases, there was a span of 26 bases. In DNA form, the CDR3 reads TGTGCCAGCAGTGATGATGGGCGCAGGGGCCTTAACGTTGCCCAGCATTTT. It translates to CASSDDGRRGLNVAQHF.

The V and J genes are TRBV27 and TRBJ2-1, with TRBD2 identical over 13 bases. Germline values: CDR1 MNHEY, CDR2 SMNVEV (reference sequence). V lost 5 bases to trimming and J lost 7 bases; unmatched junction nucleotides: 8. The CDR3 is 16 residues long. The CDR3 sequence is CASSRELAGGNNEQFF. The DNA for the CDR3 is TGTGCCAGCAGTCGGGAACTAGCGGGAGGGAATAATGAGCAGTTCTTC.

The chain is built from TRBV27 and TRBJ1-1; weak D call: TRBD1 (6 bases). The CDR3 is made up of 13 amino acids. CDR1 and CDR2 from the germline V gene are MNHEY and SMNVEV (reference sequence). V lost 6 bases and J 0 bases, leaving 8 bases between the germline ends. In DNA, the CDR3 is TGTGCCAGCAGGGACAGACTGAACACTGAAGCTTTCTTT. Translating gives CASRDRLNTEAFF.

This clone has a single count. The CDR3 reads CASSLAAGPYNEQFF. DNA for the CDR3: TGTGCCAGCAGCTTAGCAGCAGGGCCCTACAATGAGCAGTTCTTC. The gene calls are TRBV7-6 and TRBJ2-1; D is possibly TRBD1 (5 bases). CDR3 length: 15 residues. The germline gives CDR1 SGHVS, CDR2 FNYEAQ. Trimming shortened V by 0 bases and J by 2 bases, and 8 bases separated the two germline ends.

In its sample, this clone was seen a few times. V gene TRBV19 combines with J gene TRBJ1-1; a weak D match, TRBD1 (5 bases). This CDR3 has 13 amino acids. CDR1 is LNHDA and CDR2 is SQIVND in the germline V gene (reference sequence). Trimming stripped 7 bases from V and 5 bases from J, with 14 bases between. CDR3 amino acids: CASISDMRTEAFF. DNA of the CDR3: TGTGCCAGTATCTCGGACATGAGGACTGAAGCTTTCTTT.

The rearrangement links TRBV5-6 to TRBJ1-1; D gene unclear. V dropped 4 bases and J dropped 3 bases, with 13 bases sitting between them. Germline V gives CDR1 SGHDT, CDR2 YYEEEE. This CDR3 has 14 amino acids. The CDR3 coding sequence is TGTGCCAGCAGCCTCTCCGGGGAGGACACTGAAGCTTTCTTT. It specifies CASSLSGEDTEAFF. The entire variable domain, with the rest obtained from reference TRBV5-6 and TRBJ1-1, is as follows: DAGVTQSPTHLIKTRGQQVTLRCSPKSGHDTVSWYQQALGQGPQFIFQYYEEEERQRGNFPDRFSGHQFPNYSSELNVNALLLGDSALYLCASSLSGEDTEAFFGQGTRLTVV.